This is a list of T cell receptor beta chains from one sample in a study of T cells after yellow fever vaccination. Using its own MiXCR run on the 5' RACE reads, TCRdb lists one record per CDR3 protein. Of 350,000 or so distinct CDR3 sequences detected, 8% to 9.5% appear once; the ten largest clones hold 15% to 20%. This specimen was PBMCs, taken about 41 days after the first yellow fever vaccination. These receptors all come from a man between 18 and 35 years old who received the YFV17D yellow fever vaccine. The CDR3 runs from the conserved cysteine through the conserved F or W.

j_call | v_call | cdr3_aa
TRBJ2-7 | TRBV5-1 | CASSLVGLGYEQYF
TRBJ2-5 | TRBV7-2 | CASSPSRPQYF
TRBJ1-3 | TRBV4-3 | CASSQDLQGRPGNTIYF
TRBJ1-5 | TRBV11-2 | CASSPHPGQQVSSNQPQHF
TRBJ2-7 | TRBV7-3 | CASSPTSGGSYEQYF
TRBJ2-3 | TRBV11-1 | CASSPLAGTGDTQYF
TRBJ2-7 | TRBV7-2 | CASFMPSTYEQYF
TRBJ1-2 | TRBV5-6 | CASSPTGQGGYGYTF
TRBJ1-1 | TRBV5-1 | CASSGGTTSNTEAFF
TRBJ1-6 | TRBV12-3/TRBV12-4 | CASSPIRGNSPLHF
TRBJ1-3 | TRBV12-3/TRBV12-4 | CASRGNTIYF
TRBJ2-7 | TRBV19 | CASSIDPLGTAYEQYF
TRBJ2-3 | TRBV20-1 | CSAGGTDTQYF
TRBJ2-7 | TRBV29-1 | CSGHFSYEQYF
TRBJ2-3 | TRBV15 | CATSRERFTDTQYF
TRBJ2-1 | TRBV7-9 | CASSSTSDRGQFF
TRBJ2-2 | TRBV10-1 | CASSENAGVTGELFF
TRBJ1-5 | TRBV19 | CASSALLGGGQPQHF
TRBJ2-2 | TRBV7-3 | CASSSQTLTGELFF
TRBJ1-2 | TRBV3-1 | CASSQASLHGYGYTF
TRBJ2-7 | TRBV2 | CASRDRGYYEQYF
TRBJ2-1 | TRBV11-2 | CASSLPPGTSGDYNEQFF
TRBJ2-1 | TRBV20-1 | CSALSGGPLGEQFF
TRBJ2-1 | TRBV24-1 | CATSDLSGSSYNEQFF
TRBJ1-5 | TRBV10-3 | CAIIAEIFSNQPQHF
TRBJ2-1 | TRBV5-1 | CASSLEGLAGGVPRNEQFF
TRBJ2-2 | TRBV15 | CATAGTPNTGELFF
TRBJ2-3 | TRBV24-1 | CATSDYRQGTDTQYF
TRBJ2-1 | TRBV5-1 | CASSGRGGSYNEQFF
TRBJ1-6 | TRBV27 | CASSLSTFPNSPLHF
TRBJ2-2 | TRBV29-1 | CSIRVNTGELFF
TRBJ2-1 | TRBV2 | CASSLEPGLAGVNEQFF
TRBJ2-7 | TRBV20-1 | CSARVSGARYEQYF
TRBJ1-6 | TRBV5-1 | CASSLSGQRYNSPLHF
TRBJ2-3 | TRBV7-2 | CASRLGATDTQYF
TRBJ2-3 | TRBV6-5 | CASSYGWSRTDTQYF
TRBJ2-7 | TRBV6-1 | CASSDRDRYSYEQYF